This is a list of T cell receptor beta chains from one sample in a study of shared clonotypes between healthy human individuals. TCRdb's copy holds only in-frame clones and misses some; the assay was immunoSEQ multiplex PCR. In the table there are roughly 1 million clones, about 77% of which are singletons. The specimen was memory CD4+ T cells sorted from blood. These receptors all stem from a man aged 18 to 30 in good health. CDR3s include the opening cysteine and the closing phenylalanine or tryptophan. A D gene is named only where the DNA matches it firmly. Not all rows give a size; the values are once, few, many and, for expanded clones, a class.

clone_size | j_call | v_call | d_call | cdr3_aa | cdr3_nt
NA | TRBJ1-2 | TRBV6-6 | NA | CASSYSEGAPSYGYTF | TGTGCCAGCAGTTACTCTGAAGGGGCCCCTTCCTATGGCTACACCTTC
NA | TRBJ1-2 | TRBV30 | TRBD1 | CAWSEFRDRGQGAAGHYGYTF | TGTGCCTGGAGTGAATTTAGGGACCGGGGACAGGGAGCCGCGGGCCACTATGGCTACACCTTC
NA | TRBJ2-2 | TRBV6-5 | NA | CASRGGTANTGELFF | TGTGCCAGCAGGGGGGGGACAGCCAACACCGGGGAGCTGTTTTTT
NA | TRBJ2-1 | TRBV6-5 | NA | CASSYGSYSYNEQFF | TGTGCCAGCAGTTACGGTTCTTACTCCTACAATGAGCAGTTCTTC
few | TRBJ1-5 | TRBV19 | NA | CASSIALGPQHF | TGTGCCAGTAGTATAGCCCTTGGGCCCCAGCATTTT
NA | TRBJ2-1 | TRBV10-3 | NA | CAISESDDLGQFF | TGTGCCATCAGTGAGTCGGATGATTTGGGGCAGTTCTTC
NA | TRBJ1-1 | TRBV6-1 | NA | CASSAYPFSRSVNTEAFF | TGTGCCAGCAGTGCCTACCCTTTTTCGAGGTCGGTGAACACTGAAGCTTTCTTT
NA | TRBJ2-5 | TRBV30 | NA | CAWSPPTGTQYF | TGTGCCTGGAGTCCCCCGACAGGGACCCAGTACTTC
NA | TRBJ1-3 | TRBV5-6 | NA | CASSRDRLAENTIYF | TGTGCCAGCAGCCGAGACAGATTGGCGGAAAACACCATATATTTT
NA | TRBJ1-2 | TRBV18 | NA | CASSPLPRNYGYTF | TGTGCCAGCTCACCACTCCCGAGGAACTATGGCTACACCTTC
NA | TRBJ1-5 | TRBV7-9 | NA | CASSSARIDQPQHF | TGTGCCAGCAGCTCCGCTCGCATCGACCAGCCCCAGCATTTT
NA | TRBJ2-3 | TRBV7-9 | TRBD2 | CASSRKGTSGSFTDTQYF | TGTGCCAGCAGCCGAAAGGGGACTAGCGGGAGTTTCACAGATACGCAGTATTTT
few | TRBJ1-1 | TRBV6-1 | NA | CASQGGRDTEAFF | TGTGCCAGCCAAGGGGGAAGGGACACTGAAGCTTTCTTT
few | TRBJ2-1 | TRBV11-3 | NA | CASSFGFDNEQFF | TGTGCCAGCAGTTTTGGGTTCGACAATGAGCAGTTCTTC
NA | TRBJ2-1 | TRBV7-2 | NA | CASSSPSQGQFF | TGTGCCAGCAGCTCCCCTAGCCAGGGGCAGTTCTTC